Each of the 20 T cell receptor beta chains below was sequenced from the same sample in a study of blood T cell repertoires in COVID-19. TCRdb's table, derived via immunoSEQ multiplex PCR, lists solely in-frame clones and lacks some. The repertoire holds 250,000 or so clones, with approximately 87% as singletons. Input material: peripheral blood. The receptors come from a man aged 60 to 69 with acute or convalescent COVID-19.

This clone was counted only a few times. CDR3 protein: CASSPTSEAYNEQFF. In DNA, the CDR3 is TGTGCCAGCAGCCCGACTAGCGAAGCCTACAATGAGCAGTTCTTC. The chain combines TRBV7-9 with TRBJ2-1, with TRBD2 matching over 8 bases. The CDR3 covers 15 residues. Looked up from germline, CDR1 is SEHNR and CDR2 is FQNEAQ (reference sequence). The ends lost 5 bases at V and 2 bases at J; junction bases unmatched: 5.

CDR3 region: CASSEGPGRYF. In nucleotides, the CDR3 is TGTGCCAGCAGTGAGGGCCCCGGGCGGTACTTC. The V gene is TRBV12-3 or TRBV12-4, the J gene TRBJ2-7; D is perhaps TRBD2 (5 bases). V shed 5 bases and J shed 12 bases, with 14 bases lying between them. The CDR3 sequence is 11 residues long.

The chain joins TRBV5-1 to TRBJ2-1; TRBD2 matches 12 bases. The V gene end was trimmed by 4 bases and the J gene end by 1 base; junction bases not matched to a gene: 6. CDR1 and CDR2 (germline): SGHRS, YFSETQ. The CDR3 extends over 17 amino acids. CDR3 sequence (DNA): TGCGCCAGCAGCCAGAGGACTAGCGGGGTGTCCTACAATGAGCAGTTCTTC. Translating gives CASSQRTSGVSYNEQFF.

CDR3 DNA: TGCGCCAGCAGCATCCTTCTAGGGGCCACCGGGGAGCTGTTTTTT. Its protein product is CASSILLGATGELFF. The chain links TRBV5-1 to TRBJ2-2; possible D gene TRBD1, 5 bases. Germline assignment: CDR1 SGHRS and CDR2 YFSETQ. The CDR3 is made up of 15 amino acids. Trimming stripped 4 bases from V and 4 bases from J, with 14 bases between.

The chain employs TRBV7-2 and TRBJ2-2; D may be TRBD2 (6 bases). V lost 4 bases to trimming and J lost 3 bases, with 18 bases between them. The CDR3 has 17 amino acids. Germline CDR1 reads SGHTA; CDR2 reads FQGNSA. The CDR3 DNA reads TGTGCCAGCAGCTGGCTAAGTAGCGGACCAGACACCGGGGAGCTGTTTTTT. It translates to CASSWLSSGPDTGELFF.

The chain carries TRBV6-1 and TRBJ2-6, with 8 positions matching TRBD1. This CDR3 contains 19 residues. V was pared by 7 bases and J by 1 base, with 15 bases of the junction left unmatched. Germline loops: CDR1 MNHNS, CDR2 SASEGT. The CDR3 DNA follows: TGTGCCAGCAAAGAAGCAAGGACAGGGTACGCATCTGGGGCCAACGTCCTGACTTTC. This gives the protein CASKEARTGYASGANVLTF.

The chain combines TRBV29-1 with TRBJ2-3, with a possible D match to TRBD1 (5 bases). Germline CDR1 is SQVTM and CDR2 is ANQGSEA. The CDR3 loop spans 12 amino acids. V lost 6 bases and J lost 6, with 13 bases in between. Written as DNA, the CDR3 is TGCAGCGTGACCACATACAGGGATACGCAGTATTTT. Encoded protein: CSVTTYRDTQYF.

The chain has TRBV5-1 and TRBJ2-5, with D maybe TRBD2 (5 bases). The CDR3 is 14 amino acids. V was clipped by 1 base and J by 3 bases, with 10 bases between them. The germline CDR1 and CDR2 sequences are SGHRS and YFSETQ. CDR3 bases: TGCGCCAGCAGCTTGTTGTACGGGGAAGAGACCCAGTACTTC. It codes for CASSLLYGEETQYF.

The chain has TRBV6-2 or TRBV6-3 and TRBJ2-1, with TRBD1 matching 9 bases. Germline CDR1 reads MNHEY; CDR2 reads SVGEGT. There are 15 residues in the CDR3. V shed 2 bases and J 8 bases; nucleotides not matched to a gene: 7. The CDR3 DNA is TGTGCCAGCAGTTACAGCTGGACAGGGGCCGATGAGCAGTTCTTC. It translates to CASSYSWTGADEQFF.

The chain has TRBV7-2 and TRBJ1-5; D unresolved. V gave up 3 bases and J gave up 5 bases, with 8 bases separating them. CDR1 is SGHTA and CDR2 is FQGNSA in the germline V gene. The CDR3 runs to 13 residues. The CDR3 loop reads CASSFAEDQPQHF. The CDR3 nucleotides read TGTGCCAGCAGCTTCGCAGAAGATCAGCCCCAGCATTTT.

The CDR3 spells CASSVQGDYGYTF. Written as DNA, the CDR3 is TGTGCCAGCAGCGTACAGGGGGACTATGGCTACACCTTC. This chain joins TRBV2 and TRBJ1-2; 8 bases fit TRBD1. Germline V gene lookup returns CDR1 SNHLY and CDR2 FYNNEI. The length of the CDR3 is 13 residues. J was trimmed by 3 bases and V by 6 bases; bases with no gene match: 3. The full variable domain, in which reference TRBV2 and TRBJ1-2 provide the parts outside the CDR3, is EPEVTQTPSHQVTQMGQEVILRCVPISNHLYFYWYRQILGQKVEFLVSFYNNEISEKSEIFDDQFSVERPDGSNFTLKIRSTKLEDSAMYFCASSVQGDYGYTFGSGTRLTVV.

This chain uses TRBV19 with TRBJ1-5, with D maybe TRBD1 (6 bases). CDR3 size: 16 residues. V was cut by 11 bases and J by 5 bases, with 25 bases left in between. Germline CDR1 reads LNHDA; CDR2 reads SQIVND (reference sequence). This CDR3 is CASTNPGQGNHQPQHF. CDR3 nucleotide sequence: TGTGCCTCCACTAATCCGGGACAAGGAAACCATCAGCCCCAGCATTTT.

The chain is built from TRBV9 and TRBJ2-2; 8 bases map to TRBD2. Germline V gives CDR1 SGDLS, CDR2 YYNGEE. The CDR3 totals 16 residues. V lost 4 bases and J lost 8; bases outside the gene matches: 13. CDR3 residues: CASSTSPGLGAGELFF. Here the CDR3 DNA reads TGTGCCAGCAGCACCAGTCCGGGACTAGGGGCGGGGGAGCTGTTTTTT.

A remark on this clone: One junction end disagrees with the germline gene, perhaps due to a read error. This chain links TRBV27 with TRBJ2-5; possibly TRBD2 for D (6 bases). Germline-derived CDR1 and CDR2 are MNHEY and SMNVEV (reference sequence). This CDR3 contains 16 residues. Here the CDR3 DNA reads TGTGCCAGCAGCCGACGGGGCGGAGGGAGCCAAGGGACCCAGTACTTC. This encodes CASSRRGGGSQGTQYF.

The J gene is TRBJ2-3, the V gene TRBV2; 8 bases line up with TRBD1. This CDR3 region has 15 residues. V dropped 4 bases and J dropped 0; count of bases not matched to a gene: 3. The germline V gene encodes CDR1 SNHLY and CDR2 FYNNEI. CDR3 region: CASSGQGLSTDTQYF. DNA of the CDR3: TGTGCCAGCAGTGGACAGGGGCTAAGCACAGATACGCAGTATTTT. The full variable domain, rest sourced from reference TRBV2 and TRBJ2-3, is EPEVTQTPSHQVTQMGQEVILRCVPISNHLYFYWYRQILGQKVEFLVSFYNNEISEKSEIFDDQFSVERPDGSNFTLKIRSTKLEDSAMYFCASSGQGLSTDTQYFGPGTRLTVL.

The chain employs TRBV14 and TRBJ1-2, with TRBD1 matching over 12 bases. Germline V gives CDR1 SGHDN, CDR2 FVKESK. J was trimmed by 7 bases and V by 4 bases; bases with no gene match: 16. CDR3 length: 18 amino acids. CDR3: CASSPQPGQGADRSGYTF. Here the CDR3 DNA reads TGTGCCAGCAGCCCACAACCGGGACAGGGGGCCGATCGATCTGGCTACACCTTC.

The chain uses TRBV12-3 or TRBV12-4 and TRBJ1-2, with a tentative D call TRBD1 (5 bases). CDR3 length: 13 residues. Between the trimmed V and J ends, which lost 5 bases and 5 bases, there was a span of 12 bases. CDR3 amino acids: CASSPGIAYGYTF. The CDR3 DNA sequence: TGTGCCAGCAGTCCAGGGATCGCGTATGGCTACACCTTC.

Here the CDR3 reads CASSKTGRDSPLHF. CDR3 DNA sequence: TGTGCCAGCAGCAAGACAGGTCGGGATTCACCCCTCCACTTT. The chain employs TRBV6-5 and TRBJ1-6, with D possibly being TRBD1 (6 bases). This CDR3 region has 14 residues. Germline assignment: CDR1 MNHEY and CDR2 SVGAGI. The germline V and J ends were trimmed by 6 bases and 8 bases, with 14 bases remaining between them.

The V call is TRBV5-4, the J call TRBJ2-3; no clear D. CDR3 length: 15 amino acids. Germline V gene sequence: CDR1 SGHNT, CDR2 YYREEE (reference sequence). The ends were cut back, 2 bases at V and 1 base at J, with 11 bases in the middle. For the CDR3, the DNA is TGTGCCAGCAGCTTAGGCGGCACGGGCACAGATACGCAGTATTTT. This translates into CASSLGGTGTDTQYF.

The chain employs TRBV28 and TRBJ2-7; D is perhaps TRBD2 (7 bases). Trimming took 4 bases from V and 0 from J, leaving 19 bases between them. CDR1 and CDR2 (germline): MDHEN, SYDVKM. CDR3 length: 17 residues. CDR3 loop: CASSYDRPWTSSYEQYF. The CDR3, as DNA: TGTGCCAGCAGTTATGACAGGCCGTGGACTAGCTCCTACGAGCAGTACTTC.